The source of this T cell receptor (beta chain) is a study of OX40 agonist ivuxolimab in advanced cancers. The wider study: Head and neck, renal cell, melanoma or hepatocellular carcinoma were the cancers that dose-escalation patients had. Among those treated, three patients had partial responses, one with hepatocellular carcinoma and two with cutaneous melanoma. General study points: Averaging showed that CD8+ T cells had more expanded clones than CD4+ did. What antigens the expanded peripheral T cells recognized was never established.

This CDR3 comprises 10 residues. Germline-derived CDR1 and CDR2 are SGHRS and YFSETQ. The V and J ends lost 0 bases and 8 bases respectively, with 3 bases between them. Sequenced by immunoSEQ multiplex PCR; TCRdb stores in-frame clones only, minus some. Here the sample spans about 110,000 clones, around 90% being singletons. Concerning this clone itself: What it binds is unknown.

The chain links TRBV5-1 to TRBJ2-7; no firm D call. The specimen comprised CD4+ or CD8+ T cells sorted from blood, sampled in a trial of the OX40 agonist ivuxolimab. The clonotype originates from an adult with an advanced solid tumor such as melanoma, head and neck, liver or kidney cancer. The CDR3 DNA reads TGCGCCAGCAGCTTGGCCAAGCAGTACTTC. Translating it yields CASSLAKQYF.